Sequencing of this TCR beta chain was carried out in a study of CD4 and CD8 cells across lung adenocarcinoma regions (dated by TCRdb to 2017 to 2018). With respect to the entire study: The study compared tumor centers with tumor margins to examine intratumor heterogeneity of the T cell receptor repertoire.

The CDR3, from cysteine to phenylalanine, totals 15 residues. The retained sequence is limited to the CDR3, 45 bases, with the frame set at the first base. CDR1 and CDR2 were assigned from the germline V gene (reference sequence) as WNHNN and SYGVQD. V was cut back by 10 bases and J by 10 bases, leaving a gap of 27 bases between them. Donors were patients with localized lung adenocarcinoma, a subtype of non-small cell lung cancer. Samples were obtained from the centers of localized lung adenocarcinomas. For TCR repertoire analysis, CD8+ T cells taken from tumor tissue were profiled apart from CD4+ T cells. Preparation of the library involved PCR. Sequencing was carried out with a HiSeq X Ten. Using fastp trimming at Q25 and MiXCR clonotype assembly, TCRdb reanalyzed the public sequencing data and kept in-frame beta chains. Each record represents a unique CDR3 protein, reported with the most common genes and DNA among its rows. For this sample the table gives about 12,000 distinct CDR3 sequences, of which about 56% were detected only once. The leading ten clones occupy less than 40% of the sample.

This clonotype was observed once. Its specific antigen is unknown. Base qualities were left out, and no much larger clone turns up one base away. One read provides weak support. The clonotype was recovered from a female donor with lung adenocarcinoma. The CD4 and CD8 labels of this study may be unreliable. Source material: CD8+ T cells from the center of a lung tumor. The cell subset or site label of this sample denotes: tumor center region. This chain joins TRBV10-1 to TRBJ2-3, with no confident D gene call. CDR3 loop: CAMSSQTVSTEAQYF. The sequenced DNA is TGCGCCATGAGCAGCCAGACTGTTAGCACCGAGGCGCAGTATTTT.